This passage covers 30 T cell receptor beta chains from one sample sequenced in a study of identical twins. MiXCR, applied by TCRdb to the 5' RACE reads, yields one record per CDR3 protein. The sample has 200,000 to 250,000 distinct CDR3 sequences, 5.5% to 7% seen once. The same specimen was also included in a second study, on yellow fever vaccine responses in identical twins.

Sequenced: memory (CD45RO+) T cells sorted from blood. The receptors derive from a woman aged 18-30 years in good health.

Only a few counts were recorded for this clonotype. V is TRBV4-1 and J is TRBJ1-6; D call uncertain. V lost 4 bases to trimming and J lost 10 bases, with 17 bases between them. Germline V lookup: CDR1 MGHRA, CDR2 YSYEKL. This CDR3 is 15 amino acids long. CDR3 DNA sequence: TGCGCCAGCAGCCCGGAGGTACGGACGGAATCACCCCTCCACTTT. It translates to CASSPEVRTESPLHF.

In DNA form, the CDR3 reads TGTGCCAGCAGTTCCACAGGGGTGACCAAAGAGACCCAGTACTTC. Translated, it gives CASSSTGVTKETQYF. The chain is built from TRBV28 and TRBJ2-5; 7 nucleotides agree with TRBD1. CDR3 length: 15 amino acids. The junction had 8 bases not matched to a gene; V was cut back by 4 bases and J by 3 bases. Germline V gene lookup returns CDR1 MDHEN and CDR2 SYDVKM.

This clonotype has ten or more counts. The chain is built from TRBV10-3 and TRBJ2-1; 8 nucleotides match TRBD1. The CDR3 consists of 20 residues. CDR1 and CDR2 (germline): ENHRY, SYGVKD. V lost 0 bases, J lost 2 bases, and 15 bases stayed unmatched. The CDR3 spells CAISESIGTGGIWTYNEQFF. DNA for the CDR3: TGTGCCATCAGTGAGTCGATCGGAACAGGGGGAATTTGGACCTACAATGAGCAGTTCTTC.

This clonotype was counted many times. This rearrangement joins TRBV29-1 to TRBJ2-5, with D maybe TRBD1 (6 bases). Per germline, CDR1 SQVTM and CDR2 ANQGSEA. V gave up 8 bases and J gave up 5 bases, with 18 bases separating them. The CDR3 extends over 13 amino acids. CDR3 sequence reads: CSHLWGPRETQYF. The CDR3, as DNA: TGCAGCCACCTTTGGGGGCCCAGGGAGACCCAGTACTTC.

The rearrangement uses TRBV7-8 and TRBJ2-5, with 13 positions matching TRBD2. CDR3 length: 18 amino acids. CDR1 is SGHVS, CDR2 FQNEAQ, per germline. Germline trimming cut 5 bases from V and 2 bases from J; bases unmatched to any gene: 11. CDR3 sequence: CASSHRGLGLAGQETQYF. CDR3 coding DNA: TGTGCCAGCAGCCACCGGGGTCTGGGACTAGCGGGGCAAGAGACCCAGTACTTC.

The chain has TRBV2 and TRBJ2-5; 11 bases are a match to TRBD2. From germline, CDR1 is SNHLY and CDR2 FYNNEI. CDR3 length: 16 amino acids. Germline trimming cut 5 bases from V and 0 bases from J; bases unmatched to any gene: 5. CDR3 sequence: CASSPALAGDQETQYF. The CDR3 bases are TGTGCCAGCAGTCCCGCACTAGCGGGGGACCAAGAGACCCAGTACTTC.

The chain employs TRBV19 and TRBJ2-3; no definite D call. V was pared by 2 bases and J by 7 bases, with 10 bases between. CDR3 length: 13 amino acids. CDR1 is LNHDA, CDR2 SQIVND, per germline (reference sequence). DNA for the CDR3: TGTGCCAGTAGTATACTTGGGAATTATACGCAGTATTTT. Amino acid sequence: CASSILGNYTQYF. Using reference TRBV19 and TRBJ2-3 for the parts outside the CDR3, the full variable domain is DGGITQSPKYLFRKEGQNVTLSCEQNLNHDAMYWYRQDPGQGLRLIYYSQIVNDFQKGDIAEGYSVSREKKESFPLTVTSAQKNPTAFYLCASSILGNYTQYFGPGTRLTVL.

This clonotype appeared a few times. The chain combines TRBV12-3 or TRBV12-4 with TRBJ1-4; the match to TRBD1 covers 8 bases. Germline trimming cut 5 bases from V and 10 bases from J; bases unmatched to any gene: 3. CDR3 length equals 12 residues. CDR3 region: CASSGQGVKLFF. CDR3 bases: TGTGCCAGCAGTGGACAGGGAGTAAAACTGTTTTTT.

Only a few counts were recorded for this clonotype. The rearrangement links TRBV1 to TRBJ2-2; the table's D call of TRBD2 was not tested on the DNA. TRBV1 is classified as a pseudogene. There are 17 residues in the CDR3. The CDR3: CTSSWRGGRTNTGELFF. The CDR3 DNA sequence: TGCACCAGCAGCTGGCGGGGCGGGAGAACGAACACCGGGGAGCTGTTTTTT.

In this sample, this clonotype turned up a few times. The chain joins TRBV5-1 to TRBJ2-3; TRBD2 matches 10 bases. CDR3 size: 15 residues. The ends lost 4 bases at V and 5 bases at J; junction bases unmatched: 7. The germline V gene encodes CDR1 SGHRS and CDR2 YFSETQ. The CDR3 DNA reads as TGCGCCAGCAGCCCGGGACTAGCGAGTCAAGATACGCAGTATTTT. Its protein is CASSPGLASQDTQYF.

This clonotype was detected ten times or more. The chain carries TRBV10-3 and TRBJ1-2; 9 bases are a match to TRBD1. V lost 3 bases, J lost 4 bases, and 6 bases stayed unmatched. This CDR3 is built from 15 residues. CDR1 and CDR2 (germline): ENHRY, SYGVKD. As DNA, the CDR3 is TGTGCCATCAGTGAACCCGGGACAGGGAGCTATGGCTACACCTTC. This gives the protein CAISEPGTGSYGYTF.

V is TRBV6-2 or TRBV6-3 and J is TRBJ2-7; 9 bases match TRBD1. The CDR3 has 14 amino acids. Losses at the gene ends were 5 bases for V and 1 base for J; bases not matched to a gene: 3. Germline V lookup: CDR1 MNHEY, CDR2 SVGEGT. CDR3 amino acids: CASSRDRVSYEQYF. For the CDR3, the DNA is TGTGCCAGCAGTAGGGACAGGGTGTCCTACGAGCAGTACTTC.

This rearrangement joins TRBV28 to TRBJ2-1; TRBD2 matches 11 bases. This CDR3 has 19 amino acids. J was trimmed by 4 bases and V by 4 bases; bases with no gene match: 15. CDR1 is MDHEN and CDR2 is SYDVKM in the germline V gene. The CDR3 sequence: CASSSPHGLAGIFYNEQFF. In DNA, the CDR3 is TGTGCCAGCAGTTCTCCCCACGGACTAGCGGGCATTTTTTACAATGAGCAGTTCTTC.

The table lists this clonotype with many counts. This chain connects TRBV6-1 to TRBJ1-6, with 8 bases lining up with TRBD1. Germline values: CDR1 MNHNS, CDR2 SASEGT. The CDR3 is 16 amino acids. The V and J ends lost 2 bases and 7 bases, in that order; junction bases with no gene match: 7. The CDR3 loop reads CASSESTGVGNSPLHF. CDR3 nucleotides: TGTGCCAGCAGTGAATCGACAGGGGTTGGGAATTCACCCCTCCACTTT.

This clonotype was observed a handful of times. The V gene is TRBV5-1, the J gene TRBJ1-1, with 9 bases that match TRBD1. This CDR3 is 16 amino acids long. Germline loops: CDR1 SGHRS, CDR2 YFSETQ. V gave up 3 bases and J gave up 2 bases; unmatched junction bases: 8. The CDR3: CASSSGGGQGNTEAFF. The CDR3 DNA follows: TGCGCCAGCAGCTCCGGTGGGGGACAGGGCAACACTGAAGCTTTCTTT. Filled out from reference TRBV5-1 and TRBJ1-1, the complete variable domain reads KAGVTQTPRYLIKTRGQQVTLSCSPISGHRSVSWYQQTPGQGLQFLFEYFSETQRNKGNFPGRFSGRQFSNSRSEMNVSTLELGDSALYLCASSSGGGQGNTEAFFGQGTRLTVV.

In its sample, this clonotype was seen a few times. For the CDR3, the DNA is TGCAGTGCTACCCTACTGGGCTCCTACGAGCAGTACTTC. As protein: CSATLLGSYEQYF. The chain is built from TRBV20-1 and TRBJ2-7; D unclear. Germline lookup yields CDR1 DFQATT and CDR2 SNEGSKA (reference sequence). V was cut by 4 bases and J by 0 bases, with 10 bases left in between. CDR3 length equals 13 residues.

This clonotype was observed a few times. This rearrangement joins TRBV14 to TRBJ2-3, with 10 bases that match TRBD1. The CDR3 is made up of 17 amino acids. Germline V gives CDR1 SGHDN, CDR2 FVKESK. J lost 4 bases, V lost 3 bases, and 10 bases had no gene match. The CDR3 bases are TGTGCCAGCAGCCAGGACTGGGGACAGGGGATTTCAGATACGCAGTATTTT. Translation: CASSQDWGQGISDTQYF.

This clonotype has a handful of counts. The chain employs TRBV5-6 and TRBJ2-6; D unclear. Germline CDR1 reads SGHDT; CDR2 reads YYEEEE. The CDR3 totals 16 residues. Between the trimmed V and J ends, which lost 1 base and 0 bases, there was a span of 8 bases. CDR3 sequence (DNA): TGTGCCAGCAGCTTGTGGGCCACCTCTGGGGCCAACGTCCTGACTTTC. Residues: CASSLWATSGANVLTF. Looking up the rest from reference TRBV5-6 and TRBJ2-6 gives the full variable domain: DAGVTQSPTHLIKTRGQQVTLRCSPKSGHDTVSWYQQALGQGPQFIFQYYEEEERQRGNFPDRFSGHQFPNYSSELNVNALLLGDSALYLCASSLWATSGANVLTFGAGSRLTVL.

The chain combines TRBV5-8 with TRBJ1-2; D unresolved. In germline, CDR1 is SGHTS, CDR2 YDEGEE. Trimming left V 3 bases short and J 4 bases short, with 10 bases between. The CDR3 runs 13 residues. CDR3 sequence reads: CASSYEQSYGYTF. The CDR3 DNA is TGTGCCAGCAGCTATGAACAGAGCTATGGCTACACCTTC.

This clonotype was detected many times. The rearrangement joins TRBV11-2 to TRBJ1-3, with a tentative D call TRBD1 (5 bases). The length of the CDR3 is 15 residues. Germline-derived CDR1 and CDR2 are SGHAT and FQNNGV. Trimming pared 5 bases from V and 4 bases from J, leaving 15 bases between. The CDR3 sequence: CASSDRRTLGNTIYF. The CDR3 nucleotides are TGTGCCAGCAGCGACAGACGGACACTAGGAAACACCATATATTTT.

This clonotype was observed a few times. The chain couples TRBV28 to TRBJ1-5, with D possibly TRBD1 on 5 matching bases. The germline gives CDR1 MDHEN, CDR2 SYDVKM. V dropped 5 bases and J dropped 4 bases, with 21 bases sitting between them. This CDR3 spans 17 amino acids. The DNA for the CDR3 is TGTGCCAGCAGTAGGAGGGGCGGGCAGGGCCCAAATCAGCCCCAGCATTTT. As protein: CASSRRGGQGPNQPQHF.

This sequence joins TRBV10-1 and TRBJ2-1; 10 bases are shared with TRBD1. Trimming removed 5 bases from V and 1 base from J; junction bases left unmatched: 5. This CDR3 region has 16 residues. The germline CDR1 and CDR2 sequences are WNHNN and SYGVQD (reference sequence). The CDR3 region has the DNA TGCGCCAGCAGTCAGAGACAGGGGGCTTCCTACAATGAGCAGTTCTTC. Translation: CASSQRQGASYNEQFF.

This clonotype was counted ten times or more. The chain uses TRBV9 and TRBJ2-5; TRBD2 aligns across 12 bases. V shed 3 bases, J shed 1 base, and the junction held 1 base outside the gene matches. CDR1 is SGDLS, CDR2 YYNGEE, per germline. The CDR3 has 15 amino acids. The CDR3 sequence is CASSAGLAGQETQYF. The CDR3 DNA reads TGTGCCAGCAGCGCGGGACTAGCGGGCCAAGAGACCCAGTACTTC.

The chain couples TRBV5-6 to TRBJ1-1; D gene uncertain. V dropped 2 bases and J dropped 4 bases, with 12 bases sitting between them. The CDR3 covers 14 residues. The germline V gene encodes CDR1 SGHDT and CDR2 YYEEEE. CDR3 DNA: TGTGCCAGCAGCTTCGGTCGGGGATTCACTGAAGCTTTCTTT. Encoded protein: CASSFGRGFTEAFF.

The chain carries TRBV3-1 and TRBJ1-2; no clear D. Germline V gene lookup returns CDR1 LGHDT and CDR2 YNNKEL (reference sequence). The ends were cut back, 1 base at V and 8 bases at J, with 8 bases in the middle. The CDR3 extends over 12 amino acids. The CDR3 DNA follows: TGTGCCAGCAGCCAAGTGGAGGGCGGCTACACCTTC. It yields the protein CASSQVEGGYTF.

This clonotype has a count of ten or more. V gene TRBV20-1 combines with J gene TRBJ2-5, with 8 bases identical to TRBD2. The CDR3 length is 17 residues. Germline assignment: CDR1 DFQATT and CDR2 SNEGSKA (reference sequence). Trimming removed 3 bases from V and 5 bases from J; junction bases left unmatched: 17. Written as DNA, the CDR3 is TGCAGTGCTAGTCCCCTCTCGGGGACTAGAACGGGGGAGACCCAGTACTTC. Amino acid sequence: CSASPLSGTRTGETQYF.

This chain uses TRBV7-3 with TRBJ2-2, with a tentative D call TRBD2 (6 bases). The V gene lost 5 bases and the J gene lost 8 bases, with 12 bases spanning the gap. The CDR3 length is 13 residues. Germline V lookup: CDR1 SGHTA, CDR2 FQGTGA. The CDR3 DNA reads as TGTGCCAGCAGCCCGATCGGGGGAGGGGAGCTGTTTTTT. It yields the protein CASSPIGGGELFF. The whole variable domain, filled in from reference TRBV7-3 and TRBJ2-2, reads GAGVSQTPSNKVTEKGKYVELRCDPISGHTALYWYRQSLGQGPEFLIYFQGTGAADDSGLPNDRFFAVRPEGSVSTLKIQRTERGDSAVYLCASSPIGGGELFFGEGSRLTVL.

V usage is TRBV5-1 and J usage is TRBJ2-5, with unresolved D. The CDR3 is 13 residues long. CDR1 is SGHRS, CDR2 YFSETQ, per germline. Trimming left V 4 bases short and J 5 bases short, with 12 bases between. CDR3 loop: CASSPSRWETQYF. DNA of the CDR3: TGCGCCAGCAGCCCGTCTAGGTGGGAGACCCAGTACTTC.

This clonotype was counted between two and nine times. The chain employs TRBV11-2 and TRBJ1-2; D unresolved. Trimming cost V 4 bases and J 7 bases, with 16 bases left between them. From germline, CDR1 is SGHAT and CDR2 FQNNGV. The CDR3 runs 14 residues. The CDR3 nucleotides are TGTGCCAGCAGCTCTGAGAACGGAGCAGGTGGCTACACCTTC. Encoded protein: CASSSENGAGGYTF.

This clonotype was recorded at least ten times. The gene calls are TRBV4-1 and TRBJ2-3, with a weak D call TRBD2 (6 bases). Trimming shortened V by 1 base and J by 4 bases, and 12 bases separated the two germline ends. The CDR3 has 15 residues. CDR1 and CDR2 (germline): MGHRA, YSYEKL. The CDR3 region has the DNA TGCGCCAGCAGCCAAGTTGCGGGGTCCCCAGATACGCAGTATTTT. It codes for CASSQVAGSPDTQYF.